The text below deals with one T cell receptor (beta chain). Antigen specificity is unknown. This record comes from a study of cytotoxic CD8 clonotypes in ibrutinib-treated CLL. The CDR3 totals 14 residues. Germline V lookup: CDR1 ENHRY, CDR2 SYGVKD. The junction had 5 bases not matched to a gene; V was cut back by 5 bases and J by 3 bases. T cells were sequenced at a targeted depth of 1 in 200,000 to 1 in 1 million. Method: immunoSEQ multiplex PCR; TCRdb's copy keeps in-frame clones and lacks some. This table has about 140,000 clones, roughly 80% appearing once. Study-wide results and limits: Patients with sustained remission and those progressing were sampled at differing times.

This chain joins TRBV10-3 and TRBJ1-1; TRBD1 aligns across 8 bases. The TCR originated in a human donor with chronic lymphocytic leukemia. Here the sequenced sample was PBMCs, taken after 12 months of ibrutinib treatment. CDR3: CAISRTGWDTEAFF. In DNA form, the CDR3 reads TGTGCCATCAGTAGGACAGGGTGGGACACTGAAGCTTTCTTT.